This T cell receptor beta chain is from a study of regulatory T cells in long-lasting Graves disease. Overall study findings and caveats: Sampling was limited to peripheral blood rather than thyroid tissue.

Note on this clonotype: Its antigen is still unknown. A much larger clone lies a single base off, so this may be a read error.

Construction of the TCR beta libraries employed iRepertoire HTBI primers in conjunction with Arm-PCR of CDR3 regions. TCRdb redid the calling of the multiplex PCR reads with MiXCR, one entry per CDR3 protein. The sample contains under 450,000 distinct CDR3 sequences, about 25% of which appear only once. V was shortened by 8 bases and J by 3 bases, with 19 bases between the two germline ends. This CDR3 has 15 residues. Germline V gene lookup returns CDR1 SNHLY and CDR2 FYNNEI. Stated time point: persistent/refractory GD, antithyroid drugs over 5 years with positive TRAb. Researchers made the TCR library from RNA that was extracted from PBMCs.

This clonotype was sampled from a female donor with Graves disease. This chain links TRBV2 with TRBJ2-5; the D gene is possibly TRBD1 (6 bases). The input for sequencing was peripheral blood mononuclear cells (PBMCs), taken when the disease was refractory, from a patient treated with antithyroid drugs. The CDR3 sequence is CASRGRGTSKETQYF. CDR3 nucleotides: TGTGCCAGCCGGGGTAGGGGGACCAGTAAAGAGACCCAGTACTTC.